This T cell receptor (beta chain) was sequenced in a study of PD-L1 blockade in urothelial cancer. Only in-frame clones appear in the TCRdb table, and some are missing; sequencing was by immunoSEQ multiplex PCR. The table includes 70,000 or so clones, around four fifths detected once. This TCR was recovered from a man aged 70 or older with urothelial cancer. The specimen was PBMCs, collected around atezolizumab (anti-PD-L1) treatment.

The CDR3 sequence: CASRRQIPYGYTF. CDR3 bases: TGTGCCAGCAGGCGACAGATTCCCTATGGCTACACCTTC. J is TRBJ1-2 and V is TRBV6-1, with TRBD1 as a possible D gene (5 bases). The germline gives CDR1 MNHNS, CDR2 SASEGT. Trimming stripped 6 bases from V and 4 bases from J, with 12 bases between. There are 13 residues in the CDR3.